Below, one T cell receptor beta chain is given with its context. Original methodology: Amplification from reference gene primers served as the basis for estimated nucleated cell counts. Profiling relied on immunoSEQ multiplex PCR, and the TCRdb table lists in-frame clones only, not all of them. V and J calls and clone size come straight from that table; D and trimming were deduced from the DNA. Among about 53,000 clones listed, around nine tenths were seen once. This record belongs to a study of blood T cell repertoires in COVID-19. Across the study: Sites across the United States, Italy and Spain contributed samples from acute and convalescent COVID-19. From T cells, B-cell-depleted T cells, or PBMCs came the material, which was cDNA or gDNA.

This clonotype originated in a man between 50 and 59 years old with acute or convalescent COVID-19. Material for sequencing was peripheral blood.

The CDR3 region is CASSQDAGIGAQYF. In DNA, the CDR3 is TGCGCCAGCAGCCAAGATGCGGGCATCGGGGCCCAGTACTTC. The rearrangement links TRBV4-1 to TRBJ2-5; D may be TRBD2 (5 bases). V lost 0 bases and J lost 9, with 14 bases in between. CDR1 is MGHRA and CDR2 is YSYEKL in the germline V gene. The CDR3 spans 14 residues.